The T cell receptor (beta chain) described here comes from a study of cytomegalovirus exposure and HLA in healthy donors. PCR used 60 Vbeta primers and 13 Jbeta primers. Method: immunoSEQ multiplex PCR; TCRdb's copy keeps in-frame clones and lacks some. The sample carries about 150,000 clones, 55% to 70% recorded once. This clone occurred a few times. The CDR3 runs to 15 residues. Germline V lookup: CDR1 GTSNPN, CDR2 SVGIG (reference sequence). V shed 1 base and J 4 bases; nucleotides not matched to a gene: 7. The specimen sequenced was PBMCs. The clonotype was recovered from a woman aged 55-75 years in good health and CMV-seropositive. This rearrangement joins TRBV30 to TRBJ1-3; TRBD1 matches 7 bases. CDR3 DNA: TGTGCCTGGAGTGGAAGGGGGCGAGGAGGAAACACCATATATTTT. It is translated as CAWSGRGRGGNTIYF.